The 3 T cell receptor beta chains given below trace back to one sample, sequenced in a study of blood T cells in healthy people across ages. Then a second PCR, running roughly 7 to 11 cycles, was carried out with a sample-barcoded 5' primer and a J-beta primer mix. TCRdb passed the 5' RACE reads through MiXCR, listing each CDR3 protein once. The sample includes 1.5 million or so distinct CDR3 sequences, 40% to 50% of them seen just once. Sequencing input: blood. The receptors shown here come from a woman younger than 35 in good health.

This clonotype was seen only a few times. The chain recombines TRBV24-1 with TRBJ2-3; 9 bases fit TRBD2. With V trimmed by 8 bases and J by 4 bases, 6 bases remained unmatched. CDR3 length equals 14 residues. CDR1 is KGHDR and CDR2 is SFDVKD in the germline V gene. This CDR3 is CATKRGGASDTQYF. The CDR3 bases are TGTGCCACCAAACGCGGGGGGGCCTCAGATACGCAGTATTTT.

The sample holds a few counts of this clonotype. V and J are TRBV15 and TRBJ2-1; 9 bases line up with TRBD1. The trim removed 6 bases at V and 6 bases at J, leaving 9 bases unmatched. The germline CDR1 and CDR2 sequences are LNHNV and YYDKDF (reference sequence). This CDR3 has 15 residues. CDR3 sequence (DNA): TGTGCCACCAGTAGTACTGGACAGGGGTTCAATGAGCAGTTCTTC. This translates into CATSSTGQGFNEQFF.

The chain carries TRBV29-1 and TRBJ2-2; D ambiguous. Deletions cut 0 bases from V and 1 base from J, with 12 bases between. The germline V gene encodes CDR1 SQVTM and CDR2 ANQGSEA. The CDR3 runs to 16 residues. The CDR3 is CSVEELSGRNTGELFF. The CDR3 nucleotides read TGCAGCGTTGAAGAGCTGTCGGGCCGGAACACCGGGGAGCTGTTTTTT.